The 16 T cell receptor beta chains below were found in one sample sequenced in a study of blood T cells in healthy people across ages. The second PCR ran about 6 to 11 cycles with a sample-barcoded 5' primer and J-beta primers. Each CDR3 protein gets one entry after TCRdb re-called the 5' RACE reads with MiXCR. This sample has some 1.4 million distinct CDR3 sequences, with roughly 40% found just once. The sample was blood. The receptors derive from a woman younger than 35 in good health.

This clonotype was detected only a few times. This chain links TRBV5-1 with TRBJ1-6; TRBD1 matches 7 bases. V lost 1 base to trimming and J lost 7 bases; unmatched junction nucleotides: 5. From germline, CDR1 is SGHRS and CDR2 YFSETQ. This CDR3 is built from 15 residues. The CDR3 coding sequence is TGCGCCAGCAGCTTGAACCCGACAGGGAATTCACCCCTCCACTTT. Amino acid sequence: CASSLNPTGNSPLHF.

J is TRBJ2-1 and V is TRBV2; D not certain. This CDR3 contains 11 residues. Germline assignment: CDR1 SNHLY and CDR2 FYNNEI. Between the trimmed V and J ends, which lost 3 bases and 11 bases, there was a span of 8 bases. CDR3 bases: TGTGCCAGCAGTGACAGGACCAAGCAGTTCTTC. Translated, it gives CASSDRTKQFF.

The V and J genes are TRBV18 and TRBJ1-6, with 8 bases that match TRBD1. The length of the CDR3 is 15 residues. Germline CDR1 and CDR2: KGHSH and LQKENI. V shed 0 bases and J 8 bases; nucleotides not matched to a gene: 3. In DNA, the CDR3 is TGTGCCAGCTCACCACCGGTCAGGGGGCATTCACCCCTCCACTTT. Protein: CASSPPVRGHSPLHF. Supplemented by reference TRBV18 and TRBJ1-6, the full variable domain reads NAGVMQNPRHLVRRRGQEARLRCSPMKGHSHVYWYRQLPEEGLKFMVYLQKENIIDESGMPKERFSAEFPKEGPSILRIQQVVRGDSAAYFCASSPPVRGHSPLHFGNGTRLTVT.

The genes are TRBV29-1 and TRBJ2-3; D perhaps matches TRBD2 (5 bases). This CDR3 comprises 14 residues. V dropped 7 bases and J dropped 5 bases, with 19 bases sitting between them. CDR1 is SQVTM and CDR2 is ANQGSEA in the germline V gene. CDR3 nucleotides: TGCAGCGCCCACGACTACCCCCTAGGAGATACGCAGTATTTT. It codes for CSAHDYPLGDTQYF.

About this clonotype itself: A much larger clone differs by one base, so this may be a read error. The chain couples TRBV12-3 or TRBV12-4 to TRBJ2-1; 9 nucleotides match TRBD1. Trimming at V came to 7 bases and at J to 2 bases, leaving 3 bases not matched to a gene. The CDR3 is 14 amino acids. The DNA of the CDR3 is TGTGCCAGCACCGGGGACAGGGCCTACAATGAGCAGTTCTTC. Protein product: CASTGDRAYNEQFF.

This clonotype was seen a few times. The chain links TRBV6-2 or TRBV6-3 to TRBJ2-4; TRBD2 agrees at 7 bases. Unmatched junction bases numbered 20, after V lost 2 bases and J lost 7 bases. CDR1 and CDR2 from the germline V gene are MNHEY and SVGEGT. There are 19 residues in the CDR3. The DNA for the CDR3 is TGTGCCAGCAGTTACCGGCCTCTAGCGGAGCTACCAGGGTGGAACATTCAGTACTTC. Its translation: CASSYRPLAELPGWNIQYF.

The V call is TRBV4-1, the J call TRBJ2-7; D is possibly TRBD1 or TRBD2 (5 bases each). The germline V gene encodes CDR1 MGHRA and CDR2 YSYEKL. The CDR3 has 18 residues. V was shortened by 1 base and J by 3 bases, with 22 bases between the two germline ends. The CDR3 is CASSQVWSPGSEGYEQYF. CDR3 bases: TGCGCCAGCAGCCAAGTCTGGAGCCCAGGGTCTGAGGGCTACGAGCAGTACTTC.

The rearrangement joins TRBV6-1 to TRBJ2-3, with 8 bases fitting TRBD2. Germline assignment: CDR1 MNHNS and CDR2 SASEGT. CDR3 length: 17 amino acids. J lost 4 bases, V lost 7 bases, and 16 bases had no gene match. CDR3 in amino acids: CASMRLTGAGGADTQYF. DNA of the CDR3: TGTGCCAGCATGAGATTAACGGGGGCGGGGGGTGCAGATACGCAGTATTTT.

This clonotype was seen a few times. This chain uses TRBV7-2 with TRBJ2-5; D gene ambiguous. Germline lookup yields CDR1 SGHTA and CDR2 FQGNSA. Between the trimmed V and J ends, which lost 5 bases and 11 bases, there was a span of 24 bases. The CDR3 spans 15 residues. The CDR3 here is CASSPLPLEYNEQYF. The DNA for the CDR3 is TGTGCCAGCAGCCCCCTGCCCCTTGAGTACAATGAGCAGTACTTC.

This chain uses TRBV25-1 with TRBJ2-5; TRBD1 agrees at 7 bases. The germline gives CDR1 MGHDK, CDR2 SYGVNS. The length of the CDR3 is 13 residues. Unmatched junction bases numbered 3, after V lost 7 bases and J lost 1 base. The CDR3 spells CASKGQPQETQYF. In DNA, the CDR3 is TGTGCCAGCAAGGGACAGCCCCAAGAGACCCAGTACTTC. The variable domain in full, completed from reference TRBV25-1 and TRBJ2-5, reads EADIYQTPRYLVIGTGKKITLECSQTMGHDKMYWYQQDPGMELHLIHYSYGVNSTEKGDLSSESTVSRIRTEHFPLTLESARPSHTSQYLCASKGQPQETQYFGPGTRLLVL.

The rearrangement joins TRBV3-1 to TRBJ2-5, with D perhaps TRBD2 (6 bases). Judging by the DNA end, TRBJ2-4 fits better; the J call may be wrong. CDR1 and CDR2 (germline): LGHDT, YNNKEL (reference sequence). The CDR3 extends over 16 amino acids. Here the CDR3 reads CASSRARGTLKNIQYF. DNA of the CDR3: TGTGCCAGCAGCCGAGCGCGCGGGACGCTCAAAAACATTCAGTACTTC.

V is TRBV4-1 and J is TRBJ2-5; 7 bases match TRBD2. V gave up 2 bases and J gave up 5 bases; unmatched junction bases: 5. The CDR3 has 14 residues. Germline V gene lookup returns CDR1 MGHRA and CDR2 YSYEKL. The CDR3 spells CASSQRLASETQYF. In DNA form, the CDR3 reads TGCGCCAGCAGCCAAAGACTAGCATCCGAGACCCAGTACTTC.

In its sample, this clonotype was seen a few times. The chain uses TRBV10-3 and TRBJ2-1; a possible D gene is TRBD2 (6 bases). The length of the CDR3 is 12 residues. The ends were cut back, 8 bases at V and 7 bases at J, with 12 bases in the middle. Germline V lookup: CDR1 ENHRY, CDR2 SYGVKD. Here the CDR3 reads CAIGGYQNEQFF. CDR3 bases: TGTGCCATCGGGGGGTACCAGAATGAGCAGTTCTTC.

This rearrangement joins TRBV30 to TRBJ1-1; TRBD1 is a possible D gene (6 bases). CDR1 and CDR2 from the germline V gene are GTSNPN and SVGIG (reference sequence). V was trimmed by 3 bases and J by 2 bases, leaving 19 bases between them. CDR3 length: 16 residues. The CDR3 loop is CAWRGAGATVNTEAFF. The CDR3 DNA follows: TGTGCCTGGAGGGGGGCAGGGGCCACGGTCAACACTGAAGCTTTCTTT.

The chain links TRBV29-1 to TRBJ1-2; D not certain. The V gene lost 3 bases and the J gene lost 4 bases, with 9 bases spanning the gap. Germline lookup yields CDR1 SQVTM and CDR2 ANQGSEA. The CDR3 covers 12 residues. The CDR3 spells CSVDQDTYGYTF. The CDR3 nucleotides are TGCAGCGTTGATCAAGACACCTATGGCTACACCTTC.

This sequence joins TRBV5-1 and TRBJ1-2, with 8 bases matching TRBD1. This CDR3 has 15 amino acids. V lost 3 bases to trimming and J lost 4 bases; unmatched junction nucleotides: 8. Germline V gives CDR1 SGHRS, CDR2 YFSETQ. Written as DNA, the CDR3 is TGCGCCAGCAGCTCCCTGACAGGGGAGGGCTATGGCTACACCTTC. It yields the protein CASSSLTGEGYGYTF.